This T cell receptor beta chain derives from a study of Graves' ophthalmopathy and Graves' hyperthyroidism. Using RNA transcripts, the TCR beta CDR3 regions were amplified. Following a first-round RT-PCR that used HTBI primers, a second-round multiplex PCR was carried out. TCRdb ran MiXCR on the multiplex PCR reads and lists one entry per CDR3 protein. The sample includes roughly 500,000 distinct CDR3 sequences, 13% to 15% of them seen just once. This clonotype was found many times. This TCR came from a young woman with Graves' ophthalmopathy. Sequencing input: blood.

In DNA form, the CDR3 reads TGTGCCAGCGGGCCGTGGACAGACACTGAAGCTTTCTTT. Protein product: CASGPWTDTEAFF. The chain is built from TRBV27 and TRBJ1-1, with D possibly being TRBD1 (6 bases). V lost 8 bases and J lost 3, with 13 bases in between. CDR3 length: 13 amino acids. Germline V CDR1 and CDR2: MNHEY, SMNVEV (reference sequence).